This TCR beta chain is drawn from a study of CD8 T cells in Susac syndrome. With random hexamers, roughly 0.45 to 1 ug RNA was reverse transcribed. Coverage of TCR beta CDR3 amplification by immunoSEQ multiplex PCR extended to 54 Vbeta and 13 Jbeta. MiXCR, run by TCRdb on the immunoSEQ multiplex PCR reads, gives a single entry per CDR3 protein. The sample contains approximately 190,000 distinct CDR3 sequences, around 95% of which appear only once. Notes on this clonotype: Its target is unknown.

The V gene's germline CDR1 is KGHSH and CDR2 LQKENI. The V and J ends lost 3 bases and 4 bases, in that order; junction bases with no gene match: 6. This CDR3 contains 16 residues. Study outcomes and limitations: The study admitted that it had a relatively small number of individuals in its TCR sequencing and HLA analysis.

The sequenced sample was CD8+ T cells from PBMCs. The J gene is TRBJ1-5, the V gene TRBV18; TRBD1 matches 10 bases. The TCR sequence derives from a human donor with Susac syndrome. The DNA for the CDR3 is TGTGCCAGCTCACCTACGACAGGGGGCCGAAATCAGCCCCAGCATTTT. It is translated as CASSPTTGGRNQPQHF.